The clone carrying this T cell receptor beta chain was seen ten or more times. As yet, its antigen is unknown. The CDR3 has 11 residues. CDR1 MDHEN and CDR2 SYDVKM come from the germline V gene. Trimming shortened V by 6 bases and J by 3 bases, and 5 bases separated the two germline ends. This record belongs to a study of blood T cells in healthy people across ages. Notes on the study in general: Age showed a roughly linear inverse relationship with TCR beta diversity per million T cells. Donor CMV status, an unknown factor, possibly confounded changes in expanded clonotypes.

A sample-barcoded 5' primer and a J-beta primer mix were used in a second PCR of about 6 to 11 cycles. Each of the samples gave a minimum of 2.5 million paired-end reads that contained CDR3. Each CDR3 protein is one row after TCRdb ran MiXCR on the 5' RACE reads. The profile shows some 900,000 distinct CDR3 sequences, 25% to 35% of them singletons. This receptor was obtained from a woman of 80 years or more in good health. J is TRBJ1-2 and V is TRBV28; D remains ambiguous. The material sequenced was blood. CDR3 amino acids: CASSSDYGYTF. The CDR3 region has the DNA TGTGCCAGCAGCTCGGACTATGGCTACACCTTC.